Below are 9 T cell receptor beta chains sequenced from a single sample in a study of read filtering for tumor transcriptome and immune sequencing. Molecular barcoded adaptors covering alpha/delta and beta/gamma chains were used on roughly 400 ng RNA. In TCRdb, the reads were re-called with MiXCR into one record per CDR3 protein. The table includes approximately 38,000 distinct CDR3 sequences, about an eighth detected once. Sequencing was carried out using a population of CD138-negative cells sorted from bone marrow. The receptor set was obtained from a donor at least 40 years old with multiple myeloma.

There are many counts of this clonotype. The rearrangement joins TRBV7-3 to TRBJ2-1; 11 nucleotides line up with TRBD2. Germline CDR1 is SGHTA and CDR2 is FQGTGA. The J segment lost 4 bases and the V segment lost 5 bases, leaving 4 bases of the junction unmatched. The CDR3 is 15 residues long. The CDR3 nucleotides read TGTGCCAGCAGCACGACTAGCGGGGCTTACAATGAGCAGTTCTTC. Translating gives CASSTTSGAYNEQFF.

Ten or more counts support this clonotype. V is TRBV3-1 and J is TRBJ2-1; unclear D gene. The length of the CDR3 is 14 residues. V shed 0 bases and J shed 6 bases, with 9 bases lying between them. Germline assignment: CDR1 LGHDT and CDR2 YNNKEL (reference sequence). CDR3 loop: CASSQDLAGNEQFF. The CDR3 DNA reads as TGTGCCAGCAGCCAAGACTTAGCCGGCAATGAGCAGTTCTTC.

The chain employs TRBV24-1 and TRBJ2-2, with no clear D. The CDR3 consists of 15 residues. Trimming shortened V by 2 bases and J by 6 bases, and 12 bases separated the two germline ends. Germline-derived CDR1 and CDR2 are KGHDR and SFDVKD. CDR3 sequence: CATSDSQTWPGELFF. CDR3 nucleotides: TGTGCCACCAGTGATTCCCAGACTTGGCCCGGGGAGCTGTTTTTT.

The sample holds many counts of this clonotype. This chain connects TRBV5-1 to TRBJ2-7; 9 nucleotides align to TRBD1. CDR3 length: 12 residues. V gave up 3 bases and J gave up 6 bases; unmatched junction bases: 1. Germline V lookup: CDR1 SGHRS, CDR2 YFSETQ. The CDR3: CASSSTGGEQYF. DNA for the CDR3: TGCGCCAGCAGCTCGACAGGGGGCGAGCAGTACTTC.

This clonotype showed up just a few times. The chain uses TRBV18 and TRBJ2-2; 9 nucleotides line up with TRBD2. The CDR3 is 14 residues long. Trimming removed 6 bases from V and 7 bases from J; junction bases left unmatched: 6. Germline V lookup: CDR1 KGHSH, CDR2 LQKENI. The CDR3 region is CASSGLANGGELFF. As DNA, the CDR3 is TGTGCCAGCTCCGGACTAGCGAATGGCGGGGAGCTGTTTTTT.

As for this clonotype: This may be a read error: a much more frequent sequence differs by one nucleotide. This chain connects TRBV29-1 to TRBJ2-1, with a tentative D call TRBD2 (5 bases). V was pared by 1 base and J by 6 bases, with 13 bases between. In germline, CDR1 is SQVTM, CDR2 ANQGSEA. This CDR3 has 14 residues. CDR3 sequence reads: CSVEGRLAVNEQFF. CDR3 nucleotide sequence: TGCAGCGTTGAAGGTCGGCTAGCCGTCAATGAGCAGTTCTTC.

On this clonotype itself: This may be a read error: a much more frequent sequence differs by one nucleotide. This chain connects TRBV28 to TRBJ1-5; the D gene is possibly TRBD1 (5 bases). Germline loops: CDR1 MDHEN, CDR2 SYDVKM. This CDR3 spans 16 amino acids. This chain's CDR3 is CASSQSGARSNRPQHF. CDR3 DNA sequence: TGTGCCAGCAGTCAATCCGGGGCCCGATCCAATCGGCCCCAGCATTTT.

This clonotype has a count of ten or more. The chain employs TRBV11-2 and TRBJ1-5, with D hard to call. The CDR3 is made up of 14 amino acids. V was shortened by 0 bases and J by 6 bases, with 9 bases between the two germline ends. CDR1 and CDR2 (germline): SGHAT, FQNNGV. The CDR3 here is CASSLEPTGQPQHF. The DNA for the CDR3 is TGTGCCAGCAGCTTAGAGCCGACCGGTCAGCCCCAGCATTTT.

In its sample, this clonotype was seen many times. The chain has TRBV11-1 and TRBJ2-1; D unresolved. CDR1 is SGHAT and CDR2 is FQDESV in the germline V gene (reference sequence). CDR3 size: 11 residues. V lost 1 base and J 5 bases, leaving 0 bases between the germline ends. DNA for the CDR3: TGTGCCAGCAGCTTAGACAATGAGCAGTTCTTC. This encodes CASSLDNEQFF. The full variable domain, rest sourced from reference TRBV11-1 and TRBJ2-1, is EAEVAQSPRYKITEKSQAVAFWCDPISGHATLYWYRQILGQGPELLVQFQDESVVDDSQLPKDRFSAERLKGVDSTLKIQPAELGDSAMYLCASSLDNEQFFGPGTRLTVL.